The 17 T cell receptor beta chains presented below share a single source sample, sequenced in a study of blood T cells in healthy people across ages. The use of a sample-barcoded 5' primer and a J-beta primer mix characterized a second PCR of roughly 6 to 11 cycles. TCRdb reprocessed the 5' RACE reads with MiXCR, giving one entry per CDR3 protein. The sample carries around 780,000 distinct CDR3 sequences, approximately 60% recorded once. Sequencing was done on a sample of blood. These receptor sequences come from a man aged 35-49 years in good health.

This clonotype was found once. V gene TRBV20-1 combines with J gene TRBJ2-4, with D tentatively TRBD2 (7 bases). The J call is uncertain, as TRBJ2-5 better fits the DNA end. The CDR3 has 17 residues. Germline V lookup: CDR1 DFQATT, CDR2 SNEGSKA (reference sequence). This chain's CDR3 is CSAREVQRGGIRATQYF. In DNA, the CDR3 is TGCAGTGCTAGAGAGGTCCAGAGGGGGGGTATTAGAGCGACCCAGTACTTC.

The J gene is TRBJ2-3, the V gene TRBV6-5; D is tentatively TRBD1 or TRBD2 (5 bases each). The length of the CDR3 is 15 residues. V was clipped by 2 bases and J by 6 bases, with 15 bases between them. Germline loops: CDR1 MNHEY, CDR2 SVGAGI. CDR3 in amino acids: CASSYRPGTMDTQYF. The DNA of the CDR3 is TGTGCCAGCAGTTACCGGCCAGGGACGATGGATACGCAGTATTTT.

This chain joins TRBV10-3 and TRBJ1-1; maybe TRBD1 (6 bases). Per the germline V gene, CDR1 is ENHRY and CDR2 is SYGVKD. The CDR3 is made up of 13 amino acids. V was shortened by 5 bases and J by 3 bases, with 10 bases between the two germline ends. CDR3 amino acids: CAISRTVHTEAFF. CDR3 DNA: TGTGCCATCAGTCGGACAGTCCACACTGAAGCTTTCTTT.

This chain connects TRBV6-2 or TRBV6-3 to TRBJ2-4; a possible D gene is TRBD2 (6 bases). V was trimmed by 0 bases and J by 0 bases, leaving 12 bases between them. The V gene's germline CDR1 is MNHEY and CDR2 SVGEGT. This CDR3 contains 17 residues. This chain's CDR3 is CASSYSEGDLAKNIQYF. DNA for the CDR3: TGTGCCAGCAGTTACTCGGAGGGAGACCTAGCCAAAAACATTCAGTACTTC.

J is TRBJ2-1 and V is TRBV6-1; D perhaps matches TRBD1 (5 bases). The J call may be mistaken, given a closer DNA end match to TRBJ2-7. Germline values: CDR1 MNHNS, CDR2 SASEGT. The CDR3 covers 17 residues. CDR3 residues: CASSEERYWGSYNEQYF. The CDR3 DNA reads as TGTGCCAGCAGTGAAGAAAGGTACTGGGGCTCCTACAATGAGCAGTACTTC.

The chain combines TRBV12-3 or TRBV12-4 with TRBJ1-2, with D maybe TRBD1 (5 bases). V lost 6 bases, J lost 3 bases, and 11 bases lay in between. This CDR3 spans 13 amino acids. The CDR3 region is CASRGAGYYGYTF. The CDR3 nucleotides read TGTGCCAGCAGGGGAGCAGGGTACTATGGCTACACCTTC.

The V call is TRBV30, the J call TRBJ2-1; TRBD2 is a possible D gene (7 bases). V was clipped by 4 bases and J by 9 bases, with 13 bases between them. The germline V gene has CDR1 GTSNPN and CDR2 SVGIG (reference sequence). The CDR3 totals 12 residues. This chain's CDR3 is CAWIRGAVEQFF. DNA for the CDR3: TGTGCCTGGATTCGGGGGGCCGTTGAGCAGTTCTTC.

The table lists this clonotype with a few counts. The chain links TRBV3-1 to TRBJ2-5, with D perhaps matching TRBD2 (6 bases). The CDR3 contains 16 residues. Germline CDR1 and CDR2: LGHDT and YNNKEL (reference sequence). V lost 4 bases and J 5 bases, leaving 20 bases between the germline ends. CDR3 loop: CASSLTQGGAGETQYF. CDR3 nucleotide sequence: TGTGCCAGCAGCCTCACACAAGGCGGGGCGGGGGAGACCCAGTACTTC.

Note on this clonotype: One junction end does not reproduce the germline sequence, and a read error may be involved. The chain is built from TRBV4-1 and TRBJ2-7; D not certain. The germline V gene has CDR1 MGHRA and CDR2 YSYEKL. The CDR3 extends over 12 amino acids. This chain's CDR3 is CTSSQEPYEQYF. In nucleotides, the CDR3 is TGCACCAGCAGCCAAGAACCCTACGAGCAGTACTTC.

This clonotype was recorded a few times. The gene calls are TRBV10-3 and TRBJ2-5; possible D gene TRBD1, 5 bases. The DNA end lines up better with TRBJ2-7; the J call may be wrong. The CDR3 covers 16 residues. CDR1 and CDR2 from the germline V gene are ENHRY and SYGVKD. CDR3 nucleotide sequence: TGTGCCATCAGTGAGTCGATGCAGGGATTAGGCCGCGAGCAGTACTTC. Translation gives CAISESMQGLGREQYF.

The chain joins TRBV2 to TRBJ2-6, with D unclear. CDR1 SNHLY and CDR2 FYNNEI come from the germline V gene. V dropped 6 bases and J dropped 0 bases, with 9 bases sitting between them. The CDR3 runs 15 residues. CDR3 protein: CASRYQTSGANVLTF. The DNA of the CDR3 is TGTGCCAGCAGATATCAGACCTCTGGGGCCAACGTCCTGACTTTC.

The gene calls are TRBV6-1 and TRBJ2-2; the D gene is possibly TRBD1 (5 bases). V lost 6 bases, J lost 2 bases, and 13 bases lay in between. Germline CDR1 MNHNS, CDR2 SASEGT. The CDR3 is 15 residues long. The CDR3 DNA reads TGTGCCAGCAGCCCCGAAGGACATAACACCGGGGAGCTGTTTTTT. As protein: CASSPEGHNTGELFF.

This chain links TRBV7-2 with TRBJ2-3, with 13 bases that match TRBD2. The germline gives CDR1 SGHTA, CDR2 FQGNSA. The CDR3 totals 17 residues. With 5 bases clipped from V and 6 bases from J, the junction kept 11 bases outside the gene matches. CDR3 nucleotides: TGTGCCAGCAGCCTTGGCTCAGGACTAGCGGGGGTGGATACGCAGTATTTT. Amino acid sequence: CASSLGSGLAGVDTQYF.

The chain has TRBV27 and TRBJ1-1, with 7 bases that match TRBD1. CDR3 size: 15 residues. V trimming: 5 bases; J trimming: 4 bases; junction bases outside the gene matches: 10. The germline gives CDR1 MNHEY, CDR2 SMNVEV (reference sequence). The DNA of the CDR3 is TGTGCCAGCAGTATAACAGGGGCTTCGGGCACTGAAGCTTTCTTT. Its protein product is CASSITGASGTEAFF.

V usage is TRBV2 and J usage is TRBJ2-5; TRBD1 matches 11 bases. The CDR3 spans 15 residues. Germline CDR1 SNHLY, CDR2 FYNNEI. The trim removed 6 bases at V and 1 base at J, leaving 4 bases unmatched. CDR3 residues: CASRRDRGGQETQYF. The CDR3 bases are TGTGCCAGCAGAAGGGACAGGGGGGGCCAAGAGACCCAGTACTTC.

This clonotype turned up a few times. The chain combines TRBV9 with TRBJ2-5, with D perhaps matching TRBD1 (6 bases). There are 14 residues in the CDR3. Trimming took off 0 bases at V and 5 bases at J, with 11 bases between the two ends. CDR1 and CDR2 from the germline V gene are SGDLS and YYNGEE. CDR3 nucleotide sequence: TGTGCCAGCAGCGTAGAATGGGGGCCCGAGACCCAGTACTTC. Amino acid sequence: CASSVEWGPETQYF. Variable domain in full (rest from reference TRBV9 and TRBJ2-5): DSGVTQTPKHLITATGQRVTLRCSPRSGDLSVYWYQQSLDQGLQFLIQYYNGEERAKGNILERFSAQQFPDLHSELNLSSLELGDSALYFCASSVEWGPETQYFGPGTRLLVL.

The rearrangement links TRBV4-2 to TRBJ2-3, with TRBD2 identical over 8 bases. Germline CDR1 is LGHNA and CDR2 is YNFKEQ. CDR3 length equals 16 residues. The trim removed 4 bases at V and 1 base at J, leaving 7 bases unmatched. CDR3 sequence reads: CASSRQLAERTDTQYF. CDR3 sequence (DNA): TGTGCCAGCAGCCGGCAACTAGCGGAGCGCACAGATACGCAGTATTTT.